Listed below are T cell receptor beta chains from one sample, sequenced in a study of T-cell reconstitution after alpha-beta-depleted transplantation in children. In TCRdb, the PCR reads were re-called with MiXCR into one record per CDR3 protein. Of about 980,000 distinct CDR3 sequences listed, about 29% are singletons. The material was PBMCs, mostly from graft donor cells, obtained 360 days after TCRalphabeta/CD19-depleted stem cell transplant. The receptors stem from a boy under two years old who had a stem cell transplant for SCID, so the T cells may come from the graft donor. Each CDR3 is given with its conserved first and last residue. A D gene is named only where the DNA matches it firmly. Expanded clones get a size class; other rows say once, few or many, or leave the size out.

v_gene,d_gene,j_gene,abundance,CDR3aa,CDR3nt
TRBV5-1,TRBD1,TRBJ2-7,-,CASSSRDRVLYEQYF,TGCGCCAGCAGCTCCCGGGACAGGGTTCTCTACGAGCAGTACTTC
TRBV20-1,TRBD2,TRBJ2-7,-,CSATKTSGGYYEQYF,TGCAGTGCTACCAAGACTAGCGGGGGGTACTACGAGCAGTACTTC
TRBV4-1,TRBD1,TRBJ1-4,-,CASSQPGQAMYEKLFF,TGCGCCAGCAGCCAGCCCGGACAGGCTATGTATGAAAAACTGTTTTTT
TRBV20-1,TRBD1,TRBJ1-4,-,CSASYGTANEKLFF,TGCAGTGCTAGCTACGGGACAGCTAATGAAAAACTGTTTTTT
TRBV5-1,-,TRBJ1-2,-,CASSLEGEESYGYTF,TGCGCCAGCAGCTTGGAAGGGGAAGAAAGCTATGGCTACACCTTC
TRBV4-1,-,TRBJ1-2,-,CASSQGYRGRAYGYTF,TGCGCCAGCAGCCAAGGGTATCGCGGCAGGGCCTATGGCTACACCTTC
TRBV29-1,-,TRBJ2-7,-,CSVLGLPEQYF,TGCAGCGTACTGGGACTCCCGGAGCAGTACTTC
TRBV5-1,TRBD1,TRBJ2-7,-,CASSLGQVEYGQYF,TGCGCCAGCAGCCTGGGACAGGTCGAGTACGGACAGTACTTC
TRBV7-3,-,TRBJ2-1,-,CASSAHRQGAGEQFF,TGTGCCAGCAGCGCCCACCGACAGGGAGCGGGGGAGCAGTTCTTC
TRBV4-1,-,TRBJ2-1,-,CASSQESGRDGDEQFF,TGCGCCAGCAGCCAAGAGAGCGGCCGGGATGGTGATGAGCAGTTCTTC
TRBV9,-,TRBJ2-3,-,CASSPQRVTDTQYF,TGTGCCAGCAGCCCTCAGAGGGTCACAGATACGCAGTATTTT
TRBV12-3/TRBV12-4,-,TRBJ1-5,-,CASSSLQTLNQPQHF,TGTGCCAGCAGTTCTCTCCAGACACTAAATCAGCCCCAGCATTTT
TRBV11-2,TRBD1,TRBJ2-2,-,CASSGDRGGGTGELFF,TGTGCCAGCAGCGGCGACAGGGGCGGCGGCACCGGGGAGCTGTTTTTT
TRBV25-1,-,TRBJ2-5,few,CASGNSGTGETQYF,TGTGCCAGCGGAAACTCCGGGACGGGGGAGACCCAGTACTTC
TRBV10-3,-,TRBJ1-1,few,CAISPQSHTEAFF,TGTGCCATCAGTCCCCAGTCCCACACTGAAGCTTTCTTT
TRBV7-6,-,TRBJ2-2,-,CASSGRTTHTGELFF,TGTGCCAGCAGCGGTCGGACTACCCACACCGGGGAGCTGTTTTTT
TRBV27,TRBD1,TRBJ1-1,-,CASSSGDSHEAFF,TGTGCCAGCAGTTCCGGGGACAGCCATGAAGCTTTCTTT
TRBV28,TRBD1,TRBJ1-2,-,CASSAGTGILGYTF,TGTGCCAGCAGCGCCGGGACAGGAATCTTGGGCTACACCTTC
TRBV5-1,-,TRBJ2-5,-,CASSLAGMGGETQYF,TGCGCCAGCAGCTTGGCCGGCATGGGGGGAGAGACCCAGTACTTC
TRBV9,TRBD1,TRBJ1-5,many,CASSVEPGGNQPQHF,TGTGCCAGCAGCGTAGAGCCAGGGGGGAATCAGCCCCAGCATTTT
TRBV7-9,-,TRBJ2-1,-,CASSYSGSPEQFF,TGTGCCAGCAGTTATTCTGGGAGCCCCGAGCAGTTCTTC
TRBV4-2,-,TRBJ2-3,many,CASSQEGATRDTQYF,TGTGCCAGCAGCCAAGAGGGGGCGACGAGGGATACGCAGTATTTT
TRBV5-1,-,TRBJ1-3,-,CASSSDSLASGNTIYF,TGCGCCAGCAGCTCGGACAGTTTGGCTTCTGGAAACACCATATATTTT
TRBV12-3/TRBV12-4,-,TRBJ2-3,-,CASSLWGGTDTQYF,TGTGCCAGCAGTTTATGGGGGGGCACAGATACGCAGTATTTT
TRBV12-3/TRBV12-4,-,TRBJ2-7,few,CAHMAQGEGEQYF,TGTGCGCACATGGCACAGGGAGAAGGCGAGCAGTACTTC
TRBV4-2,-,TRBJ1-4,-,CASSQEETWSEKLFF,TGTGCCAGCAGCCAAGAGGAGACATGGAGTGAAAAACTGTTTTTT
TRBV28,TRBD1,TRBJ2-5,many,CASSPPTGAGETQYF,TGTGCCAGCAGCCCCCCGACAGGGGCCGGAGAGACCCAGTACTTC
TRBV10-3,TRBD1,TRBJ2-7,few,CAISGAGTASYEQYF,TGTGCCATCAGTGGCGCCGGGACAGCCTCCTACGAGCAGTACTTC
TRBV7-2,-,TRBJ2-2,many,CASSFASNTGELFF,TGTGCCAGCAGCTTTGCATCGAACACCGGGGAGCTGTTTTTT
TRBV6-5,-,TRBJ1-1,few,CASMRTNTEAFF,TGTGCCAGCATGAGGACAAACACTGAAGCTTTCTTT
TRBV4-1,-,TRBJ2-4,-,CASSPSPGAGAKNIQYF,TGCGCCAGCAGCCCCTCCCCAGGGGCTGGGGCCAAAAACATTCAGTACTTC
TRBV6-2/TRBV6-3,-,TRBJ2-1,-,CASSLIPTMSSYNEQFF,TGTGCCAGCAGTTTAATCCCGACTATGAGCTCCTACAATGAGCAGTTCTTC
TRBV6-1,-,TRBJ2-3,-,CASSEVPQIETQYF,TGTGCCAGCAGTGAGGTCCCCCAGATTGAAACGCAGTATTTT
TRBV11-1,-,TRBJ2-7,-,CASSWAGGDGSEQYF,TGTGCCAGCAGCTGGGCGGGCGGAGACGGCAGCGAGCAGTACTTC
TRBV19,-,TRBJ2-7,few,CASRTGRNGPHEQYF,TGTGCCAGTAGGACGGGGAGAAACGGACCGCACGAGCAGTACTTC
TRBV6-1,-,TRBJ1-5,few,CASKTRTASNQPQHF,TGTGCCAGCAAGACCCGGACAGCTTCAAATCAGCCCCAGCATTTT
TRBV20-1,TRBD1,TRBJ1-5,few,CSARDPGRGPYSNQPQHF,TGCAGTGCTAGAGATCCGGGCAGGGGGCCCTATAGCAATCAGCCCCAGCATTTT
TRBV7-6,TRBD1,TRBJ2-7,many,CASSQVTGQLTYEQYF,TGTGCCAGCAGCCAGGTAACGGGACAGCTCACCTACGAGCAGTACTTC
TRBV20-1,-,TRBJ2-4,-,CSARKPPRGGAKNIQYF,TGCAGTGCTAGAAAGCCCCCCAGGGGTGGGGCCAAAAACATTCAGTACTTC
TRBV7-2,-,TRBJ1-1,few,CASSLVTVRTLNTEAFF,TGTGCCAGCAGCTTAGTTACAGTCCGTACATTGAACACTGAAGCTTTCTTT